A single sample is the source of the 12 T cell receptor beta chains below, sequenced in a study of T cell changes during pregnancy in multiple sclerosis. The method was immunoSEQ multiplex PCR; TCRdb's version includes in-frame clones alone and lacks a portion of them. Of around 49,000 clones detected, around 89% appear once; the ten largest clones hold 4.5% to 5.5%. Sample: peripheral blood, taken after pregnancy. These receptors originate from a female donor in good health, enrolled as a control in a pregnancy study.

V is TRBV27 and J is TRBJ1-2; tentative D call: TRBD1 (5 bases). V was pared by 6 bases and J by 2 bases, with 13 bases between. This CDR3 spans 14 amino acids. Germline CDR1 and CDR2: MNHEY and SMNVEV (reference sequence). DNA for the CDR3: TGTGCCAGCAGGTATAACAGGCTAAACTATGGCTACACCTTC. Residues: CASRYNRLNYGYTF.

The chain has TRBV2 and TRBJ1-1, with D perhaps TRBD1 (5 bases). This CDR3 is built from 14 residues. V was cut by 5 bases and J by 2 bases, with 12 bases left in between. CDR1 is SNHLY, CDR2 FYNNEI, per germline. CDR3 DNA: TGTGCCAGCAGTCTGGACAAACTTAACACTGAAGCTTTCTTT. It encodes CASSLDKLNTEAFF.

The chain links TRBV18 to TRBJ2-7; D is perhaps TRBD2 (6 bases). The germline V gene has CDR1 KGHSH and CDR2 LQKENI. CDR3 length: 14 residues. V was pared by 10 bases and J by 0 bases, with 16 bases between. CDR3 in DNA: TGTGCCACCTCCACTGGGGGGAGCTCCTACGAGCAGTACTTC. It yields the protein CATSTGGSSYEQYF.

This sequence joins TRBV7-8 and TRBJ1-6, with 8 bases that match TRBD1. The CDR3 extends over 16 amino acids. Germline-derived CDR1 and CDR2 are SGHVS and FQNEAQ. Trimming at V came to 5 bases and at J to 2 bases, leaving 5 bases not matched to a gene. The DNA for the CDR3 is TGTGCCAGCAGCCAGGACAGGGTTCCCTATAATTCACCCCTCCACTTT. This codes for CASSQDRVPYNSPLHF.

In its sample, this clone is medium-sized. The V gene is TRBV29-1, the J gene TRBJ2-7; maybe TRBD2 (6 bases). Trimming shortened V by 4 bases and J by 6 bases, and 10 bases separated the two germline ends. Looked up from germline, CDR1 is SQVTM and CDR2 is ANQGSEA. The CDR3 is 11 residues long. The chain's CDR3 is CSVGGIFEQYF. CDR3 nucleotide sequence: TGCAGCGTTGGCGGGATTTTCGAGCAGTACTTC.

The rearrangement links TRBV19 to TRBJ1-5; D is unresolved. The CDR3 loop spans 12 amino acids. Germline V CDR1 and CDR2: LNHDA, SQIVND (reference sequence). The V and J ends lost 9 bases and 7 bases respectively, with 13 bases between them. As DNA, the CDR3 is TGTGCCAGCAACAGTGAAAGGCAGCCCCAGCATTTT. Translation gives CASNSERQPQHF.

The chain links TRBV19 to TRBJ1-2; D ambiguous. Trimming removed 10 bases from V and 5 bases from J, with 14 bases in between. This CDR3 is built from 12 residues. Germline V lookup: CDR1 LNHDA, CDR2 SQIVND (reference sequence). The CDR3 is CATTEVGYGYTF. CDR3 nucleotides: TGTGCCACGACGGAGGTAGGATATGGCTACACCTTC.

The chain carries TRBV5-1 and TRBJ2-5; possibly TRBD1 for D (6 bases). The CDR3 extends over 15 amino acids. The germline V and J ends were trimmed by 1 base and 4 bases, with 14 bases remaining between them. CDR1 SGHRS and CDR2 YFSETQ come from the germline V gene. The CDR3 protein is CASSLRGNVGETQYF. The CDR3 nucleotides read TGCGCCAGCAGCTTGAGGGGGAATGTTGGAGAGACCCAGTACTTC.

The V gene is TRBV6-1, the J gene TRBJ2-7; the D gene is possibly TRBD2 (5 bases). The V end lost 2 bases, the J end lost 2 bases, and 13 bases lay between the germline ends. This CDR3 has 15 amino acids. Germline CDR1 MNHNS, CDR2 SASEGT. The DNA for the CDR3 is TGTGCCAGCAGTGAACTCGCTAGCACTACCTACGAGCAGTACTTC. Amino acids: CASSELASTTYEQYF.

The CDR3 protein is CAWGLADTQYF. CDR3 nucleotide sequence: TGTGCCTGGGGCTTGGCAGATACGCAGTATTTT. V and J are TRBV30 and TRBJ2-3; D is unclear. The germline V gene encodes CDR1 GTSNPN and CDR2 SVGIG (reference sequence). Trimming removed 5 bases at V and 4 bases at J, with 7 bases between. This CDR3 region has 11 residues.

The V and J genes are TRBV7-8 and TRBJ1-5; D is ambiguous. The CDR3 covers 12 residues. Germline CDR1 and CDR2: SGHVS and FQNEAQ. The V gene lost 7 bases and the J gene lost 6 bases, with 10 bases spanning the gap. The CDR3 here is CASTERGQPQHF. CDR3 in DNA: TGTGCCAGCACCGAGAGAGGTCAGCCCCAGCATTTT.

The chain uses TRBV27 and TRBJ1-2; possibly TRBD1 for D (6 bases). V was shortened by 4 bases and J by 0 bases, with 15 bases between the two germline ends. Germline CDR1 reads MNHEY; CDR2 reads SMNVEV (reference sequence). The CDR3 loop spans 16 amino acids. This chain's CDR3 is CASSYRQGLANYGYTF. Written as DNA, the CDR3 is TGTGCCAGCAGTTATCGGCAGGGGCTCGCTAACTATGGCTACACCTTC.